One and the same sample provided the 11 T cell receptor beta chains below, sequenced in a study of T cell repertoires in cytomegalovirus infection. From the reads, TCRdb called clonotypes with MiXCR, one entry per CDR3 protein. Of some 300,000 distinct CDR3 sequences detected, 12% to 15% appear once; the ten largest clones hold around 9.5%. The sample was PBMCs. The receptors come from a human donor in good health (CMV status not recorded). Some clones in this sample may be carry-over from other donors' samples.

V usage is TRBV28 and J usage is TRBJ1-2, with D perhaps matching TRBD1 (5 bases). CDR3 length: 15 residues. CDR1 and CDR2 (germline): MDHEN, SYDVKM. Trimming stripped 3 bases from V and 6 bases from J, with 17 bases between. Written as DNA, the CDR3 is TGTGCCAGCAGTTTGGGAGGGGAAGAGATGGATGGCTACACCTTC. Its protein is CASSLGGEEMDGYTF.

This clonotype has a count of ten or more. This chain connects TRBV7-2 to TRBJ2-3; possibly TRBD2 for D (5 bases). Germline-derived CDR1 and CDR2 are SGHTA and FQGNSA. V was cut by 9 bases and J by 2 bases, with 12 bases left in between. The CDR3 spans 13 residues. The CDR3 loop is CASSAGNTDTQYF. CDR3 bases: TGTGCCAGTTCAGCCGGGAACACAGATACGCAGTATTTT.

This clonotype was seen at least ten times. The J gene is TRBJ2-3, the V gene TRBV6-5, with D unclear. Germline values: CDR1 MNHEY, CDR2 SVGAGI. The V end lost 5 bases, the J end lost 0 bases, and 12 bases lay between the germline ends. The CDR3 totals 15 residues. This CDR3 reads CASSLSPVSTDTQYF. The CDR3, as DNA: TGTGCCAGCAGTCTTTCGCCGGTGAGCACAGATACGCAGTATTTT.

The chain recombines TRBV6-5 with TRBJ2-3; D possibly corresponds to TRBD1 (6 bases). Germline V gives CDR1 MNHEY, CDR2 SVGAGI. This CDR3 is 16 amino acids long. V gave up 5 bases and J gave up 2 bases, with 17 bases separating them. The CDR3 DNA follows: TGTGCCAGCAGTCAAAGGACAGAGAGGACCACAGATACGCAGTATTTT. Translating it yields CASSQRTERTTDTQYF.

As to this clonotype: A much larger clone lies one base from this, so it may be a read error. The chain uses TRBV6-5 and TRBJ2-7; no clear D gene. The CDR3 covers 15 residues. CDR1 and CDR2 from the germline V gene are MNHEY and SVGAGI. CDR3 region: CANSYLHASSYEQYF. CDR3 bases: TGTGCCAACAGTTACCTACACGCGAGCTCCTACGAGCAGTACTTC.

This clonotype was seen repeatedly, ten times or more. This chain joins TRBV7-6 and TRBJ2-6; no clear D. Germline loops: CDR1 SGHVS, CDR2 FNYEAQ. Trimming pared 3 bases from V and 1 base from J, leaving 13 bases between. The CDR3 length is 17 residues. This CDR3 is CASSFRPKSSGANVLTF. Written as DNA, the CDR3 is TGTGCCAGCAGCTTCAGACCGAAATCTTCTGGGGCCAACGTCCTGACTTTC.

There are many counts of this clonotype. The rearrangement joins TRBV7-2 to TRBJ2-5; 7 nucleotides agree with TRBD2. This CDR3 region has 15 residues. Trimming removed 1 base from V and 5 bases from J; junction bases left unmatched: 7. Germline V gives CDR1 SGHTA, CDR2 FQGNSA. The DNA of the CDR3 is TGTGCCAGCAGCTTAGTGGGGACTAAGCCGGAGACCCAGTACTTC. Its protein product is CASSLVGTKPETQYF.

In its sample, this clonotype was seen many times. The rearrangement joins TRBV6-2 or TRBV6-3 to TRBJ2-2; 12 bases align to TRBD1. Germline CDR1 and CDR2: MNHEY and SVGEGT. The V gene end was trimmed by 5 bases and the J gene end by 4 bases; junction bases not matched to a gene: 5. The length of the CDR3 is 16 residues. This CDR3 reads CASSPPGQGATGELFF. CDR3 sequence (DNA): TGTGCCAGCAGTCCCCCGGGACAGGGGGCCACCGGGGAGCTGTTTTTT.

The chain has TRBV6-2 or TRBV6-3 and TRBJ2-3, with 13 bases aligning to TRBD2. The CDR3 sequence is 15 residues long. J gave up 4 bases and V 6 bases, and 4 bases lay outside the gene matches. CDR1 is MNHEY and CDR2 is SVGEGT in the germline V gene. CDR3 sequence: CASRWTSGRSDTQYF. CDR3 nucleotides: TGTGCCAGCAGGTGGACTAGCGGGAGATCAGATACGCAGTATTTT.

This sequence joins TRBV6-1 and TRBJ2-3; TRBD2 agrees at 7 bases. From germline, CDR1 is MNHNS and CDR2 SASEGT. The ends lost 6 bases at V and 5 bases at J; junction bases unmatched: 11. The CDR3 length is 15 residues. CDR3 region: CASRIEGGRGDTQYF. For the CDR3, the DNA is TGTGCCAGCAGGATCGAAGGCGGGAGAGGAGATACGCAGTATTTT.

The V call is TRBV15, the J call TRBJ1-6; D remains unclear. The CDR3 is 12 amino acids. Germline assignment: CDR1 LNHNV and CDR2 YYDKDF (reference sequence). The V end was cut by 8 bases, the J end by 11 bases, with 13 bases between. In DNA form, the CDR3 reads TGTGCCACCGGCCAGGTGAATGCACCCCTCCACTTT. This encodes CATGQVNAPLHF.